The present T cell receptor beta chain was sequenced within a study of cytomegalovirus exposure and HLA in healthy donors (dated by TCRdb to about 2017). Study-level background: According to a later analysis, one platform produced both the roughly 130 validation repertoires and the 666 repertoires of the first cohort. The study aimed to test whether signatures of past pathogen exposure could be identified by cataloging public T cell receptors. High-throughput TCR immunosequencing, statistical association of individual TCRs with disease status, and machine learning were combined to predict cytomegalovirus infection status. Besides the first cohort of more than 650 subjects, a separate validation cohort made up of over a hundred different subjects was used. Study-level results and caveats: In vitro tests confirmed that three of the cytomegalovirus-associated TCR beta chains recognize cytomegalovirus antigens. The authors suggested that the approach could potentially be extended to other disease states and immunological phenotypes. The study gave a list of some 150 TCR beta chains associated with cytomegalovirus. Most TCR sequences were seen in very few donors, while some public TCRs were found in many individuals. The classifier was reported to diagnose cytomegalovirus status with high specificity and sensitivity in both the original cohort and the validation cohort. All 120 or so repertoires were used to score co-occurrence in the validation cohort in a later analysis, because that analysis had no HLA typing for the cohort. In a later analysis, TCRs clustered in the first cohort were found to also tend to co-occur in the approximately 120 validation repertoires, with approximately 94% of cluster scores above 0.

The library relied on the immunoSEQ multiplex PCR assay. The paper's data handling went like this. A statistical classification framework was developed to diagnose cytomegalovirus status using the catalog of TCR beta chain sequences. This immuneACCESS table, as held by TCRdb, lists in-frame sequences with V and J called but not all clones. Of the missing ones, under half trace to an unresolved V gene in checked studies; the others have no known cause. The DNA gave D and trimming, while V, J and clone size come from that table. This sample has about 160,000 clones in its table, and 70% to 90% of those were observed once. The ten largest clones capture approximately 2% of the sample. V is cut by 4 bases and J by 7 bases, and the space between the germline ends is 10 bases. CDR1 and CDR2, looked up from the germline V gene, are SQVTM and ANQGSEA. CDR3 length: 11 amino acids, cysteine to phenylalanine. Left in the record is the CDR3 DNA by itself, 33 bases read in frame from the first base.

As regards this clone: What antigen it recognizes has not been identified. No base quality information exists; no much larger clone differs at one position.

Donors formed part of the validation cohort, which comprised 120 subjects and was distinct from the first cohort of 670 or so subjects. The clonotype originates from a woman under 30 in good health and CMV-seronegative. The sequence links TRBV29-1 to TRBJ1-1, and possibly TRBD1, on 6 matching bases. The sample consisted of PBMCs. This receptor carries the CDR3 CSVAGDYEAFF. The bases are TGCAGCGTTGCAGGGGATTATGAAGCTTTCTTT.